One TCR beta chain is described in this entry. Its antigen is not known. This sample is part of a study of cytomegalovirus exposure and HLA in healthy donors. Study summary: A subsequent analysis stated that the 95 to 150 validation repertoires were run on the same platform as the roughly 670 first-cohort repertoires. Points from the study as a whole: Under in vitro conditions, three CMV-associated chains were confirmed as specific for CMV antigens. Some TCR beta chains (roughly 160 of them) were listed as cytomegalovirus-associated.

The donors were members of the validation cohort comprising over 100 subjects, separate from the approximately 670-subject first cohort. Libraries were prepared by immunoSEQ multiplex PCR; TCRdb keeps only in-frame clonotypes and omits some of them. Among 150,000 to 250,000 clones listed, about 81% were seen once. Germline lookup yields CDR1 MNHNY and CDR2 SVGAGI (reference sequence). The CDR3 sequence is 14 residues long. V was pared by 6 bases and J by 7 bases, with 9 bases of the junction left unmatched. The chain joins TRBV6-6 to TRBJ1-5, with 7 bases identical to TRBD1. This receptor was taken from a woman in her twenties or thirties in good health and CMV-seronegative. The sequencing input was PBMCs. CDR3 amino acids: CASSQDRAWQPQHF. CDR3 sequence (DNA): TGTGCCAGCAGCCAAGACAGGGCATGGCAGCCCCAGCATTTT.